This T cell receptor (beta chain) was sequenced during a study of CXCR3-negative and CXCR3-positive naive CD8 T cells. Whole-study context: Every library held about 1.5 +/- 0.3 million TRB reads, and the total came to 130 million to 150 million.

Germline lookup yields CDR1 SGHAT and CDR2 FQNNGV. The CDR3 is 14 residues long. Whole-study findings and limits: Similar TRBV-TRBJ usage was seen in naive cells (both CXCR3-negative and CXCR3-positive), but memory cells differed. Compared with CXCR3-negative naive cells, CXCR3-positive naive cells showed more hydrophobic TRB CDR3s.

In the case of this clonotype: The antigen is unknown.

The TRB libraries of cDNA were built by UMI-labeled 5' RACE. From its re-call of the 5' RACE reads, TCRdb lists each CDR3 protein once, without DNA. Its table lists about 130,000 distinct CDR3 sequences. Definition of naive CD8+ T cells rested on a CD45RO-CCR7+CD27+CD95- profile. V usage is TRBV11-2 and J usage is TRBJ1-2; absent DNA, TCRdb's TRBD1 call cannot be checked. Sequenced: naive CXCR3+ CD8+ T cells from blood. Subset of the sample: CD45RO-CCR7+CD27+CD95- naive CD8+ T cells expressing CXCR3 (TNR3+). The TCR comes from a human donor in good health. Some clones in this sample may be carry-over from other donors' samples. The CDR3 loop reads CASGGAPQSYGYTF.